One sample yielded the 15 T cell receptor beta chains listed below, sequenced in a study of T cells after yellow fever vaccination. TCRdb passed the 5' RACE reads through MiXCR, listing each CDR3 protein once. The sample gives around 350,000 distinct CDR3 sequences, 6% to 8% of which show up once; about 15% is in the top ten. The source material was PBMCs, sampled 5 days after the yellow fever booster vaccination. These receptors all come from a man in his thirties or forties who received the YFV17D yellow fever vaccine.

In its sample, this clonotype was seen a few times. The chain joins TRBV25-1 to TRBJ1-3; perhaps TRBD1 as D (5 bases). Germline V CDR1 and CDR2: MGHDK, SYGVNS. Trimming pared 8 bases from V and 0 bases from J, leaving 11 bases between. This CDR3 has 14 residues. CDR3 region: CASSTDPSGNTIYF. The CDR3 DNA is TGTGCCAGCTCGACAGACCCCTCTGGAAACACCATATATTTT.

CDR3 protein: CASSLGAWGTGPTDTQYF. In nucleotides, the CDR3 is TGTGCCAGCAGCTTAGGCGCCTGGGGGACAGGGCCCACAGATACGCAGTATTTT. The chain recombines TRBV7-2 with TRBJ2-3, with 9 bases that match TRBD1. Germline values: CDR1 SGHTA, CDR2 FQGNSA. The V gene end was trimmed by 1 base and the J gene end by 2 bases; junction bases not matched to a gene: 10. The CDR3 runs to 18 residues.

In this sample, this clonotype turned up a few times. The CDR3 here is CAWRGYYGYTF. CDR3 nucleotide sequence: TGTGCCTGGCGGGGTTACTATGGCTACACCTTC. This rearrangement joins TRBV30 to TRBJ1-2; no firm D call. The CDR3 loop spans 11 amino acids. V shed 5 bases and J shed 3 bases, with 7 bases lying between them. CDR1 and CDR2 from the germline V gene are GTSNPN and SVGIG (reference sequence).

In this sample, this clonotype turned up a few times. The genes are TRBV7-8 and TRBJ2-3; tentative D call: TRBD1 (5 bases). There are 18 residues in the CDR3. V was clipped by 0 bases and J by 4 bases, with 20 bases between them. From germline, CDR1 is SGHVS and CDR2 FQNEAQ. CDR3 loop: CASSLARIWAGWSDTQYF. The CDR3 DNA follows: TGTGCCAGCAGCTTAGCGCGGATCTGGGCAGGGTGGTCAGATACGCAGTATTTT.

This rearrangement joins TRBV20-1 to TRBJ2-2; D is ambiguous. The germline V gene has CDR1 DFQATT and CDR2 SNEGSKA (reference sequence). Trimming removed 3 bases at V and 3 bases at J, with 8 bases between. This CDR3 has 13 amino acids. CDR3 protein: CSASDEYTGELFF. DNA of the CDR3: TGCAGTGCTAGTGACGAGTACACCGGGGAGCTGTTTTTT.

This clonotype was seen ten or more times. The chain joins TRBV20-1 to TRBJ2-7; D gene ambiguous. The CDR3 totals 12 residues. Trimming stripped 1 base from V and 4 bases from J, with 8 bases between. CDR1 is DFQATT and CDR2 is SNEGSKA in the germline V gene (reference sequence). CDR3 nucleotide sequence: TGCAGTGCTAGAGCTCCGGAGTACGAGCAGTACTTC. Residues: CSARAPEYEQYF.

Many counts were recorded for this clonotype. V usage is TRBV20-1 and J usage is TRBJ2-3; D is perhaps TRBD2 (6 bases). Trimming cost V 6 bases and J 5 bases, with 15 bases left between them. The germline V gene has CDR1 DFQATT and CDR2 SNEGSKA (reference sequence). The CDR3 loop spans 13 amino acids. The CDR3 spells CSAATRLGDTQYF. CDR3 sequence (DNA): TGCAGTGCGGCGACTAGGTTGGGAGATACGCAGTATTTT.

This clonotype was observed at least ten times. V and J are TRBV27 and TRBJ2-5; no definite D call. V lost 5 bases and J 7 bases, leaving 20 bases between the germline ends. The germline V gene encodes CDR1 MNHEY and CDR2 SMNVEV (reference sequence). CDR3 size: 15 residues. The CDR3 DNA reads TGTGCCAGCAGTACTACCGGGTCTCCCGCCAGGACCCAGTACTTC. This encodes CASSTTGSPARTQYF.

The sample holds a few counts of this clonotype. The rearrangement links TRBV18 to TRBJ2-7, with 10 bases matching TRBD2. The CDR3 contains 14 residues. Germline CDR1 reads KGHSH; CDR2 reads LQKENI. The trim removed 5 bases at V and 1 base at J, leaving 2 bases unmatched. The CDR3 loop reads CASSTSGNSYEQYF. In nucleotides, the CDR3 is TGTGCCAGCTCAACTAGCGGGAATTCCTACGAGCAGTACTTC.

This clonotype was found many times. This chain links TRBV29-1 with TRBJ2-4; weak D call: TRBD2 (6 bases). Germline lookup yields CDR1 SQVTM and CDR2 ANQGSEA. The CDR3 contains 14 residues. Deletions cut 6 bases from V and 1 base from J, with 13 bases between. The CDR3 region is CSVTSGSAKNIQYF. DNA of the CDR3: TGCAGCGTAACGAGCGGGTCTGCCAAAAACATTCAGTACTTC. The full variable domain, its missing parts supplied by reference TRBV29-1 and TRBJ2-4, is SAVISQKPSRDICQRGTSLTIQCQVDSQVTMMFWYRQQPGQSLTLIATANQGSEATYESGFVIDKFPISRPNLTFSTLTVSNMSPEDSSIYLCSVTSGSAKNIQYFGAGTRLSVL.

This clonotype was seen at least ten times. The chain links TRBV14 to TRBJ2-1; tentative D call: TRBD2 (6 bases). The V gene's germline CDR1 is SGHDN and CDR2 FVKESK. The CDR3 has 15 residues. V lost 5 bases and J 8 bases, leaving 19 bases between the germline ends. The CDR3 sequence is CASSYTGLSGDEQFF. Written as DNA, the CDR3 is TGTGCCAGCAGCTATACGGGGTTATCGGGGGATGAGCAGTTCTTC.

The chain couples TRBV20-1 to TRBJ2-3; the D is unclear. Trimming pared 1 base from V and 6 bases from J, leaving 5 bases between. Germline V lookup: CDR1 DFQATT, CDR2 SNEGSKA (reference sequence). The CDR3 extends over 11 amino acids. The DNA of the CDR3 is TGCAGTGCTAGAGGCGTGGATACGCAGTATTTT. As protein: CSARGVDTQYF.

The V call is TRBV30, the J call TRBJ2-1; D possibly corresponds to TRBD1 (6 bases). Germline V gives CDR1 GTSNPN, CDR2 SVGIG (reference sequence). V was trimmed by 2 bases and J by 4 bases, leaving 12 bases between them. There are 14 residues in the CDR3. The CDR3 spells CAWSSGQTYNEQFF. The CDR3 nucleotides are TGTGCCTGGAGTTCGGGACAAACATACAATGAGCAGTTCTTC.

V usage is TRBV7-2 and J usage is TRBJ2-7, with D maybe TRBD1 (6 bases). This CDR3 spans 15 amino acids. Trimming shortened V by 4 bases and J by 2 bases, and 15 bases separated the two germline ends. Looked up from germline, CDR1 is SGHTA and CDR2 is FQGNSA. CDR3 in DNA: TGTGCCAGCAGCTCTCGGCGAGACAGGCCCTACGAGCAGTACTTC. Protein: CASSSRRDRPYEQYF.

The J gene is TRBJ2-6, the V gene TRBV9; D is perhaps TRBD1 or TRBD2 (5 bases each). V lost 4 bases and J 0 bases, leaving 23 bases between the germline ends. The CDR3 sequence is 20 residues long. Germline V gene sequence: CDR1 SGDLS, CDR2 YYNGEE. In DNA, the CDR3 is TGTGCCAGCAGCTTCGGCTGGGCAGGGATGGGGAGCTCTGGGGCCAACGTCCTGACTTTC. Its translation: CASSFGWAGMGSSGANVLTF.